Presented here are 29 T cell receptor beta chains from one specimen sequenced in a study of blood T cell repertoires in COVID-19. Method: immunoSEQ multiplex PCR; TCRdb's copy keeps in-frame clones and lacks some. The sample records 300,000 to 400,000 clones, over 75% being singletons. The sequencing sample was made of PBMCs or T cells enriched from blood (not recorded which). These TCRs come from a woman in her 30s who had recovered from COVID-19.

The V and J genes are TRBV6-2 or TRBV6-3 and TRBJ2-2; D is possibly TRBD1 (6 bases). Trimming took 5 bases from V and 8 from J, leaving 18 bases between them. The germline gives CDR1 MNHEY, CDR2 SVGEGT. The CDR3 is made up of 15 amino acids. The CDR3 DNA reads TGTGCCAGCAGTGGCCTCTTGGACAGATCGGGGGAGCTGTTTTTT. This codes for CASSGLLDRSGELFF.

This clone was recorded a few times. The rearrangement uses TRBV28 and TRBJ1-1, with 8 positions matching TRBD1. J gave up 6 bases and V 4 bases, and 10 bases lay outside the gene matches. This CDR3 is built from 15 residues. CDR1 and CDR2 (germline): MDHEN, SYDVKM. The DNA of the CDR3 is TGTGCCAGCAGTTCGCCGACAGGGGTTATATCTGAAGCTTTCTTT. Its translation is CASSSPTGVISEAFF.

This chain joins TRBV29-1 and TRBJ2-3; no reliable D call. V gave up 3 bases and J gave up 0 bases, with 7 bases separating them. Germline loops: CDR1 SQVTM, CDR2 ANQGSEA. This CDR3 comprises 13 residues. CDR3 sequence reads: CSVDGQSTDTQYF. CDR3 DNA sequence: TGCAGCGTTGATGGCCAGAGCACAGATACGCAGTATTTT.

The count of this clone is one. The rearrangement joins TRBV9 to TRBJ2-2; TRBD1 aligns across 7 bases. Germline V gene lookup returns CDR1 SGDLS and CDR2 YYNGEE. This CDR3 has 15 residues. J gave up 7 bases and V 0 bases, and 6 bases lay outside the gene matches. CDR3 amino acids: CASSVVQGTNGELFF. As DNA, the CDR3 is TGTGCCAGCAGCGTAGTACAGGGGACCAACGGGGAGCTGTTTTTT.

The chain links TRBV5-6 to TRBJ2-3; D perhaps matches TRBD2 (6 bases). This CDR3 contains 16 residues. The ends were cut back, 3 bases at V and 2 bases at J, with 16 bases in the middle. The germline V gene encodes CDR1 SGHDT and CDR2 YYEEEE. CDR3 region: CASSSPGGQDTDTQYF. As DNA, the CDR3 is TGTGCCAGCAGCTCCCCCGGGGGTCAAGACACAGATACGCAGTATTTT. The full variable domain, its missing parts supplied by reference TRBV5-6 and TRBJ2-3, is DAGVTQSPTHLIKTRGQQVTLRCSPKSGHDTVSWYQQALGQGPQFIFQYYEEEERQRGNFPDRFSGHQFPNYSSELNVNALLLGDSALYLCASSSPGGQDTDTQYFGPGTRLTVL.

This chain joins TRBV2 and TRBJ1-6, with D maybe TRBD1 (5 bases). CDR1 is SNHLY, CDR2 FYNNEI, per germline. V gave up 4 bases and J gave up 10 bases, with 17 bases separating them. The CDR3 has 15 amino acids. In DNA form, the CDR3 reads TGTGCCAGCAGTGCGCAGGGAAGGGTAGGATCACCCCTCCACTTT. This sequence encodes CASSAQGRVGSPLHF.

The sample holds a few counts of this clone. The chain links TRBV19 to TRBJ1-5; 11 nucleotides align to TRBD1. This CDR3 has 14 amino acids. CDR1 and CDR2 (germline): LNHDA, SQIVND (reference sequence). V lost 6 bases to trimming and J lost 6 bases; unmatched junction nucleotides: 4. The CDR3 here is CASRGQGASQPQHF. DNA of the CDR3: TGTGCCAGTAGAGGACAGGGGGCCTCTCAGCCCCAGCATTTT.

This chain uses TRBV2 with TRBJ2-7; no definite D call. Germline V gives CDR1 SNHLY, CDR2 FYNNEI. The CDR3 covers 13 residues. V was shortened by 6 bases and J by 7 bases, with 16 bases between the two germline ends. DNA for the CDR3: TGTGCCAGCAGGACGCCCAAAGAGGAGGAGCAGTACTTC. Amino acids: CASRTPKEEEQYF.

The rearrangement joins TRBV4-1 to TRBJ1-6; D call uncertain. The germline CDR1 and CDR2 sequences are MGHRA and YSYEKL. V gave up 1 base and J gave up 5 bases, with 12 bases separating them. The CDR3 has 16 residues. Here the CDR3 reads CASSQVSSQNNSPLHF. CDR3 bases: TGCGCCAGCAGCCAAGTTTCGAGCCAAAATAATTCACCCCTCCACTTT.

The V call is TRBV28, the J call TRBJ2-7, with a possible D match to TRBD1 (5 bases). The V end was cut by 5 bases, the J end by 3 bases, with 11 bases between. Per the germline V gene, CDR1 is MDHEN and CDR2 is SYDVKM. This CDR3 spans 13 amino acids. The CDR3 DNA is TGTGCCAGCAGTGGGGCCGCGTACTACGAGCAGTACTTC. This codes for CASSGAAYYEQYF.

CDR3 sequence: CATSVGGQGNTDTQYF. The CDR3 bases are TGTGCCACCAGTGTTGGGGGACAGGGGAACACAGATACGCAGTATTTT. The chain recombines TRBV24-1 with TRBJ2-3; the match to TRBD1 covers 10 bases. Germline CDR1 and CDR2: KGHDR and SFDVKD. V lost 5 bases to trimming and J lost 2 bases; unmatched junction nucleotides: 6. The CDR3 runs to 16 residues.

This chain links TRBV28 with TRBJ1-2; TRBD1 is a possible D gene (5 bases). Trimming removed 8 bases at V and 3 bases at J, with 7 bases between. The CDR3 consists of 11 residues. The germline V gene encodes CDR1 MDHEN and CDR2 SYDVKM. Written as DNA, the CDR3 is TGTGCCAGCGGGGGGTACTATGGCTACACCTTC. This gives the protein CASGGYYGYTF.

This sequence joins TRBV11-2 and TRBJ1-2, with TRBD1 matching 7 bases. J lost 4 bases, V lost 0 bases, and 8 bases had no gene match. The CDR3 length is 16 residues. From germline, CDR1 is SGHAT and CDR2 FQNNGV. The CDR3 DNA reads as TGTGCCAGCAGCTTAGAGGGGGCAGGGGGGCTCTATGGCTACACCTTC. Translating gives CASSLEGAGGLYGYTF.

This chain joins TRBV2 and TRBJ1-5, with TRBD1 as a possible D gene (5 bases). The germline CDR1 and CDR2 sequences are SNHLY and FYNNEI. V lost 6 bases and J 6 bases, leaving 9 bases between the germline ends. The CDR3 length is 12 residues. The CDR3 spells CASRHRRQPQHF. CDR3 sequence (DNA): TGTGCCAGCAGGCACAGGCGTCAGCCCCAGCATTTT.

The V gene is TRBV6-2 or TRBV6-3, the J gene TRBJ2-1, with 8 bases matching TRBD2. V gave up 2 bases and J gave up 0 bases; unmatched junction bases: 15. The CDR3 loop spans 20 amino acids. Germline CDR1 MNHEY, CDR2 SVGEGT. The CDR3 region has the DNA TGTGCCAGCAGTTACCGAGGAGGTAGCGGGATCCATAGCTCCTACAATGAGCAGTTCTTC. Translation: CASSYRGGSGIHSSYNEQFF.

The chain uses TRBV19 and TRBJ1-5; the match to TRBD1 covers 10 bases. Per the germline V gene, CDR1 is LNHDA and CDR2 is SQIVND (reference sequence). The junction had 8 bases not matched to a gene; V was cut back by 6 bases and J by 6 bases. This CDR3 has 15 amino acids. The CDR3 nucleotides are TGTGCCAGTAGGCCGGGACAGGGGATGCGTCAGCCCCAGCATTTT. It translates to CASRPGQGMRQPQHF.

The CDR3 bases are TGTGCCAGCTCAATGGGACAGGGCAAGGACTATGGCTACACCTTC. This codes for CASSMGQGKDYGYTF. The chain recombines TRBV18 with TRBJ1-2; 9 bases align to TRBD1. Germline V gives CDR1 KGHSH, CDR2 LQKENI. Trimming at V came to 5 bases and at J to 3 bases, leaving 7 bases not matched to a gene. This CDR3 has 15 amino acids.

The V and J genes are TRBV19 and TRBJ1-3; 10 positions match TRBD1. The CDR3 runs 17 residues. V lost 5 bases, J lost 4 bases, and 11 bases stayed unmatched. Germline V gives CDR1 LNHDA, CDR2 SQIVND (reference sequence). CDR3 sequence: CASSAGQGTPPGNTIYF. Here the CDR3 DNA reads TGTGCCAGTAGTGCGGGACAGGGGACCCCGCCCGGAAACACCATATATTTT.

This chain connects TRBV27 to TRBJ1-2; 7 bases align to TRBD1. This CDR3 contains 13 residues. Germline CDR1 reads MNHEY; CDR2 reads SMNVEV (reference sequence). V was pared by 0 bases and J by 7 bases, with 2 bases of the junction left unmatched. The CDR3 DNA follows: TGTGCCAGCAGTTTATCCCGACAGGGTGGCTACACCTTC. Translating it yields CASSLSRQGGYTF.

The chain is built from TRBV24-1 and TRBJ2-2, with D tentatively TRBD2 (5 bases). The CDR3 runs 14 residues. The germline V gene encodes CDR1 KGHDR and CDR2 SFDVKD. The germline V and J ends were trimmed by 7 bases and 7 bases, with 15 bases remaining between them. The CDR3 DNA reads as TGTGCCACCAGAGGGCTAGCAGACGTCGGGGAGCTGTTTTTT. It codes for CATRGLADVGELFF.

This clone was found a few times. The rearrangement links TRBV7-9 to TRBJ2-2; D uncertain. Germline assignment: CDR1 SEHNR and CDR2 FQNEAQ (reference sequence). The CDR3 is 16 amino acids. The V and J ends lost 1 base and 1 base respectively, with 10 bases between them. The CDR3 reads CASSLGVRQNTGELFF. The DNA of the CDR3 is TGTGCCAGCAGCTTAGGAGTCAGGCAGAACACCGGGGAGCTGTTTTTT.

This chain links TRBV11-2 with TRBJ1-2; no definite D call. Germline loops: CDR1 SGHAT, CDR2 FQNNGV. Trimming left V 5 bases short and J 1 base short, with 11 bases between. CDR3 length: 14 residues. CDR3 residues: CASSQKLSNYGYTF. CDR3 nucleotides: TGTGCCAGCAGCCAAAAGTTGAGTAACTATGGCTACACCTTC.

J is TRBJ1-2 and V is TRBV2, with 8 bases matching TRBD1. This CDR3 spans 16 amino acids. Germline assignment: CDR1 SNHLY and CDR2 FYNNEI. J lost 4 bases, V lost 3 bases, and 10 bases had no gene match. The CDR3 sequence is CASSDYRQGNPYGYTF. Written as DNA, the CDR3 is TGTGCCAGCAGTGACTACCGACAGGGGAATCCCTATGGCTACACCTTC.

This clone has a single count. The V call is TRBV6-5, the J call TRBJ1-4, with unresolved D. V was pared by 6 bases and J by 8 bases, with 13 bases between. Germline V gene data show CDR1 as MNHEY and CDR2 as SVGAGI. The CDR3 totals 13 residues. The CDR3 loop is CASRRSFGEKLFF. The CDR3 bases are TGTGCCAGCAGACGGAGTTTCGGCGAAAAACTGTTTTTT.

J is TRBJ1-6 and V is TRBV27; a weak D match, TRBD1 (6 bases). Germline V lookup: CDR1 MNHEY, CDR2 SMNVEV (reference sequence). CDR3 length: 15 amino acids. V was trimmed by 5 bases and J by 3 bases, leaving 11 bases between them. CDR3 in amino acids: CASSARGGYNSPLHF. The CDR3, as DNA: TGTGCCAGCAGTGCGAGGGGGGGCTATAATTCACCCCTCCACTTT.

This chain uses TRBV5-3 with TRBJ1-5; the D is unclear. TRBV5-3 is an open reading frame whose function is uncertain. CDR3 length equals 16 residues. Between the trimmed V and J ends, which lost 0 bases and 0 bases, there was a span of 10 bases. The CDR3 region has the DNA TGTGCCAGAAGCTTGGTGCCCCAGTATAGCAATCAGCCCCAGCATTTT. Protein product: CARSLVPQYSNQPQHF.

This chain connects TRBV6-5 to TRBJ2-7; 12 bases line up with TRBD2. Germline V gene lookup returns CDR1 MNHEY and CDR2 SVGAGI. This CDR3 has 15 residues. The J segment lost 5 bases and the V segment lost 6 bases, leaving 8 bases of the junction unmatched. CDR3 sequence (DNA): TGTGCCAGCAGCCACACTAGCGGGGGGAACAACGAGCAGTACTTC. Translation: CASSHTSGGNNEQYF.

This clone has only a few counts. The chain couples TRBV29-1 to TRBJ1-1; D may be TRBD1 (5 bases). CDR3 length equals 15 residues. V dropped 4 bases and J dropped 0 bases, with 15 bases sitting between them. Germline V CDR1 and CDR2: SQVTM, ANQGSEA. CDR3 sequence reads: CSVGTNRIMNTEAFF. The CDR3 coding sequence is TGCAGCGTTGGGACCAACAGGATTATGAACACTGAAGCTTTCTTT. Full variable domain (rest looked up from reference TRBV29-1 and TRBJ1-1): SAVISQKPSRDICQRGTSLTIQCQVDSQVTMMFWYRQQPGQSLTLIATANQGSEATYESGFVIDKFPISRPNLTFSTLTVSNMSPEDSSIYLCSVGTNRIMNTEAFFGQGTRLTVV.

This clone was seen more than once but under ten times. The genes are TRBV2 and TRBJ1-5; the match to TRBD1 covers 7 bases. Trimming removed 6 bases from V and 2 bases from J; junction bases left unmatched: 4. Germline CDR1 and CDR2: SNHLY and FYNNEI. The CDR3 runs to 14 residues. The CDR3 bases are TGTGCCAGCAGCCGGGACAGCGGCAATCAGCCCCAGCATTTT. Amino acid sequence: CASSRDSGNQPQHF. Drawing the rest from reference TRBV2 and TRBJ1-5, the complete variable domain is EPEVTQTPSHQVTQMGQEVILRCVPISNHLYFYWYRQILGQKVEFLVSFYNNEISEKSEIFDDQFSVERPDGSNFTLKIRSTKLEDSAMYFCASSRDSGNQPQHFGDGTRLSIL.